This T cell receptor beta chain comes out of a study of beta chain features in type 1 diabetes. The J segment lost 3 bases and the V segment lost 6 bases, leaving 1 base of the junction unmatched. Germline V gene sequence: CDR1 DFQATT, CDR2 SNEGSKA (reference sequence). The CDR3 contains 11 residues. This clone appeared a single time. What it binds is unknown. General study results and limits: Any role of HLA type in TCRB rearrangement remained unresolved here.

Expressed TCRB transcripts were sequenced after all isolated RNA was converted to cDNA. Clones were sequenced by immunoSEQ multiplex PCR, and TCRdb holds only the in-frame ones, with some missing. Of about 19,000 clones listed, 45% to 50% are singletons. The sequenced sample was stem cell memory CD4+ T cells from blood. The rearrangement links TRBV20-1 to TRBJ2-5, with TRBD1 identical over 7 bases. The TCR was taken from a man between 18 and 35 years old in good health. In nucleotides, the CDR3 is TGCAGTGCGGGGACAGAAGAGACCCAGTACTTC. Amino acid sequence: CSAGTEETQYF.